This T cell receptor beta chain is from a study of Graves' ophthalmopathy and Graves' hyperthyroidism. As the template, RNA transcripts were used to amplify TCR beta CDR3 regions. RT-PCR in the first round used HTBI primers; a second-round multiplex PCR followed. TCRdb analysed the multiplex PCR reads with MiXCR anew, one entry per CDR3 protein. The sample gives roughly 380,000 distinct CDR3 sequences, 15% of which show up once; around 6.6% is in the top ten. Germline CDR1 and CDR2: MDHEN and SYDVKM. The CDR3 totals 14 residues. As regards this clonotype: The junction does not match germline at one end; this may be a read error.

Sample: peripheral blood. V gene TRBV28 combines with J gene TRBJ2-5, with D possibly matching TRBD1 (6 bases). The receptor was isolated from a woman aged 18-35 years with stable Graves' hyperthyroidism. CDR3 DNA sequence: TGTGCTAGCAGTTTTATGGGGGCCTCAGAGACCCAGTACTTC. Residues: CASSFMGASETQYF.